This T cell receptor beta chain was obtained from a study of shared clonotypes between healthy human individuals. Overall study results and limits: Blood was the only sampled material, and tissue repertoires likely differ.

V shed 2 bases, J shed 4 bases, and the junction held 4 bases outside the gene matches. Per germline, CDR1 SEHNR and CDR2 FQNEAQ (reference sequence). This CDR3 has 14 amino acids. Some clones are missing from TCRdb's copy, which holds only in-frame ones; the method was immunoSEQ multiplex PCR. Among 2,500,000 or so clones, approximately 94% were seen once, and the ten largest hold about 0.34%. There are a few counts of this clone. What it recognizes is unknown. The clonotype comes from a man aged 18 to 29 in good health. Some clones in this sample may be carry-over from other donors' samples. Sequencing was performed on naive CD4+ T cells from PBMCs. Subset reported: CD45RA+ positively selected. This chain joins TRBV7-9 and TRBJ1-1; TRBD1 matches 7 bases. For the CDR3, the DNA is TGTGCCAGCAGCTTAACAGGGGAGGTCACTGAAGCTTTCTTT. It is translated as CASSLTGEVTEAFF. Filled out from reference TRBV7-9 and TRBJ1-1, the complete variable domain reads DTGVSQNPRHKITKRGQNVTFRCDPISEHNRLYWYRQTLGQGPEFLTYFQNEAQLEKSRLLSDRFSAERPKGSFSTLEIQRTEQGDSAMYLCASSLTGEVTEAFFGQGTRLTVV.